This TCR beta chain was profiled in a study of naive and memory T cell subsets. This clonotype was observed a handful of times. Its matching antigen is unknown. The SP2 primer and nested alpha and beta constant region primers amplified ligated cDNA in four rounds. For blood and skin samples, reverse transcription used TCR alpha and beta constant primers. TCRdb ran MiXCR on the 5' RACE reads and lists one entry per CDR3 protein. The sample holds some 60,000 distinct CDR3 sequences, 6% to 8% seen once. Study-level results: The RNA method is potentially sensitive to activation and differentiation changes.

The CDR3 is 13 amino acids. Trimming removed 5 bases from V and 8 bases from J; junction bases left unmatched: 6. CDR1 and CDR2 from the germline V gene are SGHTA and FQGNSA. The library had UMIs added by 3' ligation of an oligonucleotide to TCR cDNA. Whole blood, 2 to 2.5 ml, came from adult healthy volunteers. The chain employs TRBV7-2 and TRBJ2-1; 7 bases line up with TRBD2. This clonotype was obtained from a female donor in good health. The CDR3 sequence: CASSPGLRDEQFF. Here the CDR3 DNA reads TGTGCCAGCAGCCCGGGACTACGGGATGAGCAGTTCTTC.